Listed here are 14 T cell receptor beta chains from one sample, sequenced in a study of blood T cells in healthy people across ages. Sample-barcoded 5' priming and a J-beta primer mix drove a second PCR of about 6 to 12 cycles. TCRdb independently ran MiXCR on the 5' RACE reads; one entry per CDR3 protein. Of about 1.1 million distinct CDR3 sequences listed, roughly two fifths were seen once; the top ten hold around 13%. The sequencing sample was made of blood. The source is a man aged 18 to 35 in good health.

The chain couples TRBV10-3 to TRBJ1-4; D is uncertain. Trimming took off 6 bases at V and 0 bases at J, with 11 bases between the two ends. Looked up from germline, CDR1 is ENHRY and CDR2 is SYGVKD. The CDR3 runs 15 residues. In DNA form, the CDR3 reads TGTGCCATCAGAGCCGACCTTGCAACTAATGAAAAACTGTTTTTT. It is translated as CAIRADLATNEKLFF.

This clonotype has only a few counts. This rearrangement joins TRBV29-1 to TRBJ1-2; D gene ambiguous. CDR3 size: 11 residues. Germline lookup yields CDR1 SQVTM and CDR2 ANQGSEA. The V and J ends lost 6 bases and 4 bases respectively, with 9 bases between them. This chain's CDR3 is CSVGDGYGYTF. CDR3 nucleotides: TGCAGCGTCGGCGACGGCTATGGCTACACCTTC.

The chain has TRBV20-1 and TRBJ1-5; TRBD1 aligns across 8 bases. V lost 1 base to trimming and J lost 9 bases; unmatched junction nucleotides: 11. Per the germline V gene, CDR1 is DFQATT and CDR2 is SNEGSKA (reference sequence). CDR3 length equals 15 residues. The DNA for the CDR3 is TGCAGTGCTAGAGCCCCCGAGAGGACAGGGATGCCCCAGCATTTT. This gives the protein CSARAPERTGMPQHF.

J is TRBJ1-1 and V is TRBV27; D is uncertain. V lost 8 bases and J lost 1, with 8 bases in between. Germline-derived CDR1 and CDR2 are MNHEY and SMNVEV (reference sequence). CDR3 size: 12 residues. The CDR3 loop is CASWRRNTEAFF. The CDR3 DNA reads TGTGCCAGCTGGAGGCGGAACACTGAAGCTTTCTTT.

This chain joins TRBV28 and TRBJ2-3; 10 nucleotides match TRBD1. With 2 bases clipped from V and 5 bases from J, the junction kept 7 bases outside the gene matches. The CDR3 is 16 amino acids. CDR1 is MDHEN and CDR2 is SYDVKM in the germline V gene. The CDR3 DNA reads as TGTGCCAGCAGTTTAACCCCCCGGGACAGGGGAGATACGCAGTATTTT. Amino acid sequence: CASSLTPRDRGDTQYF.

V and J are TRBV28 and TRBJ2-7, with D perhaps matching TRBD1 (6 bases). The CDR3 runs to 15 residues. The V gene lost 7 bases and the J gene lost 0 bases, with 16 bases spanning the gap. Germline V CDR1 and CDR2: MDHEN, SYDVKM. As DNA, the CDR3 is TGTGCCAGCATCCTCGGACAGCCGAGCTCCTACGAGCAGTACTTC. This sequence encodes CASILGQPSSYEQYF. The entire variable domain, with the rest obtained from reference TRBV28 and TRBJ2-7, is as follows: DVKVTQSSRYLVKRTGEKVFLECVQDMDHENMFWYRQDPGLGLRLIYFSYDVKMKEKGDIPEGYSVSREKKERFSLILESASTNQTSMYLCASILGQPSSYEQYFGPGTRLTVT.

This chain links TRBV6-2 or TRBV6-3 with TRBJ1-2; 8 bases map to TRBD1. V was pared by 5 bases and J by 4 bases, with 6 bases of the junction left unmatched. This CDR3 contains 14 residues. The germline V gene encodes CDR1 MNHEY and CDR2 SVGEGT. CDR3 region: CASSDVDRVYGYTF. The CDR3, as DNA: TGTGCCAGCAGTGACGTGGACAGGGTCTATGGCTACACCTTC.

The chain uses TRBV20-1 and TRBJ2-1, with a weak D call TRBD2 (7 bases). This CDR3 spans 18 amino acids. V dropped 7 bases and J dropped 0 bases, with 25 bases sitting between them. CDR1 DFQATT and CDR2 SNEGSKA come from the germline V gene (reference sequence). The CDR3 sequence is CSVGDQSGRGSSYNEQFF. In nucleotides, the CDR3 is TGCAGTGTAGGGGACCAAAGTGGGAGGGGGAGCTCCTACAATGAGCAGTTCTTC.

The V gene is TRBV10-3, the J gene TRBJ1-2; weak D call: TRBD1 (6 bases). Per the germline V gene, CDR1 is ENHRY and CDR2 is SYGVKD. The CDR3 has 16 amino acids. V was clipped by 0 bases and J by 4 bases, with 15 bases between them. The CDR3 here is CAISESPGATVYGYTF. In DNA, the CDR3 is TGTGCCATCAGTGAGTCACCAGGGGCCACCGTCTATGGCTACACCTTC.

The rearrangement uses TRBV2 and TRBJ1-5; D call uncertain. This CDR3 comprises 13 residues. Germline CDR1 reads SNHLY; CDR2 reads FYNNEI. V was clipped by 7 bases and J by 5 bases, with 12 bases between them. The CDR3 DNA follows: TGTGCCAGCATACGGGTGCGGGATCAGCCCCAGCATTTT. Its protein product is CASIRVRDQPQHF.

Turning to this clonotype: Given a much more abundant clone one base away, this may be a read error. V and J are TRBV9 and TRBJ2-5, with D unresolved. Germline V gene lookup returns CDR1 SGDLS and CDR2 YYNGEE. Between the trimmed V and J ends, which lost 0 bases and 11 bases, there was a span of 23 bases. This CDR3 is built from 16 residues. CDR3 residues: CASSVGASRTDNEQYF. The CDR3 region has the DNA TGTGCCAGCAGCGTAGGGGCTAGTCGGACCGACAATGAGCAGTACTTC.

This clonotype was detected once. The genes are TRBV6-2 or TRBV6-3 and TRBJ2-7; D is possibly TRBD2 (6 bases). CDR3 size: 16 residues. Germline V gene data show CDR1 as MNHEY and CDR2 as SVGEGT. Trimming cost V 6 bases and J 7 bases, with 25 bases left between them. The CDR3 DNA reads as TGTGCCAGCAGACGTATCGGGACTTCCACCTACAATGAGCAGTACTTC. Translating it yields CASRRIGTSTYNEQYF.

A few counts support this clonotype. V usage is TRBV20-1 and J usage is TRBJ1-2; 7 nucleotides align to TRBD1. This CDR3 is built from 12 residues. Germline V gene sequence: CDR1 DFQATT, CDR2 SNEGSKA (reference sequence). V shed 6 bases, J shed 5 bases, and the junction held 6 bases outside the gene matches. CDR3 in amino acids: CSAQPGGYGYTF. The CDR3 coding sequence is TGCAGTGCCCAACCAGGGGGGTATGGCTACACCTTC.

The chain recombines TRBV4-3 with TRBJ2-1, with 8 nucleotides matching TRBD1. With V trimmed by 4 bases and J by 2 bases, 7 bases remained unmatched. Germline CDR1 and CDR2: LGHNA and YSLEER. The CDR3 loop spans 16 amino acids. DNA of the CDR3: TGCGCCAGCAGCCCTAAGGACAGGGTGCCCTACAATGAGCAGTTCTTC. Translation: CASSPKDRVPYNEQFF.